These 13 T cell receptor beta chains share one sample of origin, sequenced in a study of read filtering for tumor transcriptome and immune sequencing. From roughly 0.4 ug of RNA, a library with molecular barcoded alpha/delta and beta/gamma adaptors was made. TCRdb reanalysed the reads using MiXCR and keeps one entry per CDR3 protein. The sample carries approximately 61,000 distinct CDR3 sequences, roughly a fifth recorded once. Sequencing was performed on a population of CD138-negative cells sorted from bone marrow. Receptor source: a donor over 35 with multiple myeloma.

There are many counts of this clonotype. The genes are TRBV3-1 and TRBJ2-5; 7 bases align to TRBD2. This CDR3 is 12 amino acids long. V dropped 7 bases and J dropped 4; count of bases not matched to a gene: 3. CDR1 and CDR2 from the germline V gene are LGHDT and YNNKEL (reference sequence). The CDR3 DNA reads TGTGCCAGCAATCCTAGCGGAGAGACCCAGTACTTC. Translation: CASNPSGETQYF.

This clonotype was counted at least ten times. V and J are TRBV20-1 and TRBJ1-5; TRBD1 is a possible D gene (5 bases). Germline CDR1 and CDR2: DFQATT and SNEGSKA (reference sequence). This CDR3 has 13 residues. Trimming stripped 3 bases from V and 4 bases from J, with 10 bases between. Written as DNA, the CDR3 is TGCAGTGCTAGCCGGGGGTTTAATCAGCCCCAGCATTTT. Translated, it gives CSASRGFNQPQHF.

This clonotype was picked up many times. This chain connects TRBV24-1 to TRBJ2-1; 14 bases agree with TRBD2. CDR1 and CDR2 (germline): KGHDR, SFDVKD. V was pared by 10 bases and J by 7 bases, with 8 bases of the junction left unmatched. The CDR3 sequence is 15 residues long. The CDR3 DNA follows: TGTGCCACAGCGGAGGGACTAGCGGGAGAGAATGAGCAGTTCTTC. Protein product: CATAEGLAGENEQFF.

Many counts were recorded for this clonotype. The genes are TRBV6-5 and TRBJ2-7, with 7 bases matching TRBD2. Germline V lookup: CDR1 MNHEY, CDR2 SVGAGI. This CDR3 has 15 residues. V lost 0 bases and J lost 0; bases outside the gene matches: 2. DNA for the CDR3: TGTGCCAGCAGTTACTCGGCGGGGGTCTCCTACGAGCAGTACTTC. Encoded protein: CASSYSAGVSYEQYF.

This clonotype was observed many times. The CDR3 DNA is TGTGCCAGCAGTTTGACAGGGCGGTCCGAGCAGTACTTC. The encoded protein is CASSLTGRSEQYF. The genes are TRBV12-3 or TRBV12-4 and TRBJ2-7; 7 nucleotides agree with TRBD1. The CDR3 length is 13 residues. V trimming: 3 bases; J trimming: 6 bases; junction bases outside the gene matches: 5.

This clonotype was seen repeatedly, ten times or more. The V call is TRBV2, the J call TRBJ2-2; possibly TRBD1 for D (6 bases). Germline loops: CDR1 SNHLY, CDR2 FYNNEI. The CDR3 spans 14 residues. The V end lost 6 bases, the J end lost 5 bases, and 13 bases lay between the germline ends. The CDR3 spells CASRRDKLTGELFF. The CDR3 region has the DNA TGTGCCAGCAGAAGGGACAAATTGACCGGGGAGCTGTTTTTT.

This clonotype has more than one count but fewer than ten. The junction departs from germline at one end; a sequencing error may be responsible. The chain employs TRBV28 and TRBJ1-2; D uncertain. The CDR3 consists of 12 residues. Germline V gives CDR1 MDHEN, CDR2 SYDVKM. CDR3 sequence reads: CASRGLQFGPGF. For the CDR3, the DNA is TGTGCCAGCAGGGGATTACAGTTTGGGCCAGGATTC.

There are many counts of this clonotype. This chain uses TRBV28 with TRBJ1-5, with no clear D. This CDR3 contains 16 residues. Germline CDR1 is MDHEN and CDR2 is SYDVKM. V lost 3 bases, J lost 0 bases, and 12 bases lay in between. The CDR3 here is CASSFLGDYSNQPQHF. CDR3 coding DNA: TGTGCCAGCAGTTTTCTCGGCGACTATAGCAATCAGCCCCAGCATTTT.

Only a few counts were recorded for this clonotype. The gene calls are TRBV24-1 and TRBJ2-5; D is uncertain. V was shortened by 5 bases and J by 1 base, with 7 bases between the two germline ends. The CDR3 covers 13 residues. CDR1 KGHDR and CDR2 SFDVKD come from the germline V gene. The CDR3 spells CATSGGSQETQYF. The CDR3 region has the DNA TGTGCCACCAGTGGTGGTAGCCAAGAGACCCAGTACTTC.

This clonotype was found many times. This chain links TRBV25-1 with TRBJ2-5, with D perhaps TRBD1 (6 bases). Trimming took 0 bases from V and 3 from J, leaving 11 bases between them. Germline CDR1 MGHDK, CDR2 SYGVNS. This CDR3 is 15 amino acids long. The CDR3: CASSEYSRGKETQYF. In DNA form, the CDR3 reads TGTGCCAGCAGTGAATATTCCAGGGGAAAAGAGACCCAGTACTTC.

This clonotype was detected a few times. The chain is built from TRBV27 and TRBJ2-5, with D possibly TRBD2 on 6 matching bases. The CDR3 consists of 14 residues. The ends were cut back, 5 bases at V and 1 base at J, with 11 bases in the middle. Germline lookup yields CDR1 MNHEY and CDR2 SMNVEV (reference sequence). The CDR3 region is CASSPYGGQETQYF. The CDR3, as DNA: TGTGCCAGCAGTCCTTACGGGGGCCAAGAGACCCAGTACTTC.

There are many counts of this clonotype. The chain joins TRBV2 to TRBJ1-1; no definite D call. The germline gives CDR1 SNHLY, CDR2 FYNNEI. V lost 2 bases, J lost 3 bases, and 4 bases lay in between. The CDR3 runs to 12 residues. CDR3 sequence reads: CASSEMDTEAFF. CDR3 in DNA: TGTGCCAGCAGTGAAATGGACACTGAAGCTTTCTTT.

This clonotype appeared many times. The CDR3 DNA sequence: TGTGCCAGCAGACCCGGGACTCCAGGAGAGACCCAGTACTTC. Translated: CASRPGTPGETQYF. The gene calls are TRBV2 and TRBJ2-5; a possible D gene is TRBD2 (6 bases). In germline, CDR1 is SNHLY, CDR2 FYNNEI. V gave up 6 bases and J gave up 4 bases, with 15 bases separating them. The CDR3 is made up of 14 amino acids. The full variable domain, its missing parts supplied by reference TRBV2 and TRBJ2-5, is EPEVTQTPSHQVTQMGQEVILRCVPISNHLYFYWYRQILGQKVEFLVSFYNNEISEKSEIFDDQFSVERPDGSNFTLKIRSTKLEDSAMYFCASRPGTPGETQYFGPGTRLLVL.